These 14 T cell receptor beta chains were sequenced from one sample in a study of CD8+ T cells in alopecia areata. Treatment here: oral pan-JAK inhibitor, 5-10 mg twice daily. Reverse transcribed after extraction, RNA yielded cDNA as the sequencing template. The protocol was immunoSEQ multiplex PCR, while the TCRdb copy is restricted to in-frame clones and leaves out a portion. Of under 350,000 clones in the sample, roughly 50% were seen once. Material: CD4+ T cells sorted from blood, obtained at week 24, from a patient treated with tofacitinib. Receptors were obtained from a human donor with alopecia areata.

This clone was detected only a few times. The chain carries TRBV18 and TRBJ1-1; 10 bases map to TRBD1. V was pared by 3 bases and J by 7 bases, with 8 bases of the junction left unmatched. The CDR3 runs to 15 residues. Germline V CDR1 and CDR2: KGHSH, LQKENI. CDR3 sequence reads: CASSPRDRGGGEAFF. For the CDR3, the DNA is TGTGCCAGCTCACCGCGGGACAGGGGCGGAGGTGAAGCTTTCTTT.

By its share, this clone is medium-sized. The V call is TRBV5-5, the J call TRBJ2-3; D may be TRBD1 (5 bases). V lost 4 bases and J lost 0, with 9 bases in between. CDR1 SGHKS and CDR2 YYEKEE come from the germline V gene (reference sequence). The CDR3 contains 14 residues. DNA of the CDR3: TGTGCCAGCAGCCATACAGGCAGCACAGATACGCAGTATTTT. This gives the protein CASSHTGSTDTQYF.

The chain employs TRBV6-1 and TRBJ1-1, with 9 bases that match TRBD1. The CDR3 is 14 amino acids. Germline values: CDR1 MNHNS, CDR2 SASEGT. The junction had 6 bases not matched to a gene; V was cut back by 7 bases and J by 3 bases. CDR3 bases: TGTGCCAGCATCAGGGACAGGGTGGACACTGAAGCTTTCTTT. Translating it yields CASIRDRVDTEAFF.

This chain links TRBV29-1 with TRBJ2-5; weak D call: TRBD1 (6 bases). CDR1 and CDR2 from the germline V gene are SQVTM and ANQGSEA. V shed 5 bases and J shed 0 bases, with 10 bases lying between them. The CDR3 extends over 13 amino acids. CDR3 DNA: TGCAGCGTTACCACAGGGTACCAAGAGACCCAGTACTTC. It translates to CSVTTGYQETQYF.

The chain carries TRBV25-1 and TRBJ2-5; 8 bases fit TRBD1. Unmatched junction bases numbered 4, after V lost 7 bases and J lost 3 bases. Germline V CDR1 and CDR2: MGHDK, SYGVNS. CDR3 size: 13 residues. The CDR3 sequence is CASTYRGEETQYF. DNA of the CDR3: TGTGCCAGCACCTACAGGGGGGAAGAGACCCAGTACTTC.

In nucleotides, the CDR3 is TGTGCCAGCTCACCGGTGGACAGAAACTATGGCTACACCTTC. Protein sequence: CASSPVDRNYGYTF. The J gene is TRBJ1-2, the V gene TRBV18, with TRBD1 as a possible D gene (6 bases). CDR3 length equals 14 residues. The V end was cut by 3 bases, the J end by 2 bases, with 10 bases between. Germline lookup yields CDR1 KGHSH and CDR2 LQKENI.

The V call is TRBV27, the J call TRBJ2-1; TRBD1 matches at 7 bases. V shed 4 bases and J 5 bases; nucleotides not matched to a gene: 8. From germline, CDR1 is MNHEY and CDR2 SMNVEV (reference sequence). The CDR3 runs 15 residues. The CDR3 protein is CASSSRTGRNNEQFF. In DNA form, the CDR3 reads TGTGCCAGCAGTTCCCGGACAGGTCGGAACAATGAGCAGTTCTTC.

V is TRBV11-2 and J is TRBJ1-4, with D uncertain. The V and J ends lost 0 bases and 8 bases respectively, with 7 bases between them. CDR3 length equals 13 residues. Germline lookup yields CDR1 SGHAT and CDR2 FQNNGV. As DNA, the CDR3 is TGTGCCAGCAGCTTAGATGGGTTCGAAAAACTGTTTTTT. Amino acids: CASSLDGFEKLFF.

The table lists this clone with a few counts. This chain connects TRBV14 to TRBJ1-2; possible D gene TRBD1, 5 bases. Germline CDR1 reads SGHDN; CDR2 reads FVKESK. Deletions cut 5 bases from V and 8 bases from J, with 12 bases between. This CDR3 spans 12 amino acids. The chain's CDR3 is CASSRDYGGYTF. Written as DNA, the CDR3 is TGTGCCAGCAGCAGGGACTACGGCGGCTACACCTTC.

The CDR3 bases are TGTGCCAGCAGTGAGAGACGTGTTTATAGCAATCAGCCCCAGCATTTT. This codes for CASSERRVYSNQPQHF. This sequence joins TRBV25-1 and TRBJ1-5; D ambiguous. V was trimmed by 3 bases and J by 0 bases, leaving 12 bases between them. The CDR3 runs 16 residues. Germline-derived CDR1 and CDR2 are MGHDK and SYGVNS.

Here the CDR3 DNA reads TGCGCCAGCAGCCCCAGAGGGCAGGGTGGCTCCTACGAGCAGTACTTC. It codes for CASSPRGQGGSYEQYF. This sequence joins TRBV5-1 and TRBJ2-7; the D gene could be TRBD1 or TRBD2 (5 bases each). CDR1 SGHRS and CDR2 YFSETQ come from the germline V gene. The CDR3 has 16 amino acids. V dropped 4 bases and J dropped 0 bases, with 17 bases sitting between them.

A single count supports this clone. The chain couples TRBV30 to TRBJ1-2; D perhaps matches TRBD1 (5 bases). The germline V and J ends were trimmed by 2 bases and 8 bases, with 18 bases remaining between them. CDR1 is GTSNPN, CDR2 SVGIG, per germline (reference sequence). CDR3 length: 14 amino acids. The CDR3 DNA is TGTGCCTGGAGTCCTCTCCAGCGACAGTCGGGCTACACCTTC. Its translation: CAWSPLQRQSGYTF. Based on the CDR3 plus reference TRBV30 and TRBJ1-2, the full variable domain is SQTIHQWPATLVQPVGSPLSLECTVEGTSNPNLYWYRQAAGRGLQLLFYSVGIGQISSEVPQNLSASRPQDRQFILSSKKLLLSDSGFYLCAWSPLQRQSGYTFGSGTRLTVV.

The rearrangement links TRBV29-1 to TRBJ2-5; D possibly matches TRBD1 or TRBD2 (6 bases each). Germline V gene lookup returns CDR1 SQVTM and CDR2 ANQGSEA. CDR3 length: 14 residues. The V gene lost 7 bases and the J gene lost 9 bases, with 24 bases spanning the gap. The CDR3 coding sequence is TGCAGCGCTCCTATCAGGGGAGGCGGGGCCGCCCAGTACTTC. Amino acids: CSAPIRGGGAAQYF.

Only a few counts were recorded for this clone. The chain carries TRBV2 and TRBJ2-3, with 10 bases matching TRBD2. Germline V gene data show CDR1 as SNHLY and CDR2 as FYNNEI. V lost 4 bases to trimming and J lost 1 base; unmatched junction nucleotides: 2. This CDR3 is 15 amino acids long. The CDR3 region has the DNA TGTGCCAGCAGTGGAGGACTAGCGGGCACAGATACGCAGTATTTT. As protein: CASSGGLAGTDTQYF.